The clone carrying this T cell receptor beta chain appeared many times. Its specificity is not known. The hyperthyroidism patients had a new diagnosis of under 2 months' duration and were aged 18 to 65. Clinicians diagnosed using symptoms, serum thyroxine, TRAb, thyroid ultrasound and orbital computed tomography. Amplification targeted the TCR beta CDR3 regions, with RNA transcripts as the source material. The first-round RT-PCR employed HTBI primers together with the Qiagen OneStep RT-PCR kit. A multiplex PCR was then performed as the second round. MiXCR, run by TCRdb on the multiplex PCR reads, gives a single entry per CDR3 protein. The sample lists 500,000 to 700,000 distinct CDR3 sequences; approximately 22% were seen once. The record originates from a study of Graves' ophthalmopathy and Graves' hyperthyroidism. Looking at the study overall: Blood was drawn at initial diagnosis, before any treatment. Points from the study as a whole: The 13-signature model separated ophthalmopathy from stable hyperthyroidism at 85% to 90% sensitivity and about 80% specificity.

The CDR3 sequence is 16 residues long. The germline CDR1 and CDR2 sequences are SGHTA and FQGNSA. J was trimmed by 4 bases and V by 2 bases; bases with no gene match: 9. This TCR came from a woman younger than 35 with stable Graves' hyperthyroidism. Some clones in this sample may be carry-over from other donors' samples. The chain is built from TRBV7-2 and TRBJ2-7; TRBD1 agrees at 9 bases. The sequencing input was peripheral blood. Written as DNA, the CDR3 is TGTGCCAGCAGCTTATCGGGACAGGGTGTACGGTACGAGCAGTACTTC. This encodes CASSLSGQGVRYEQYF.